These T cell receptor beta chains were read from a single sample in a study of cytomegalovirus exposure and HLA in healthy donors. TCRdb keeps only in-frame clones here, not all; method: immunoSEQ multiplex PCR. Of some 180,000 clones in the sample, 65% to 85% were seen once. Sequencing was carried out using PBMCs. All receptors derive from a girl aged 10-17 years in good health and CMV-seropositive. CDR3s include the opening cysteine and the closing phenylalanine or tryptophan. The D gene is left open where the match is weak. Clone size, where shown, is once, few, many, or a class for clones that have expanded.

size	V	J	D	CDR3	DNA
.	TRBV5-4	TRBJ2-7	.	CASSLEGSKSYEQYF	TGTGCCAGCAGCTTGGAGGGGTCGAAATCCTACGAGCAGTACTTC
once	TRBV2	TRBJ2-5	.	CASSDSGAGGETQYF	TGTGCCAGCAGTGATAGCGGAGCGGGCGGGGAGACCCAGTACTTC
.	TRBV6-5	TRBJ1-1	TRBD1	CASSYGTGGRNTEAFF	TGTGCCAGCAGTTACGGTACAGGGGGCCGGAACACTGAAGCTTTCTTT
.	TRBV20-1	TRBJ2-5	.	CSARRRETQYF	TGCAGTGCTAGGAGGCGAGAGACCCAGTACTTC
.	TRBV7-8	TRBJ1-1	.	CASSRRVGTPMNTEAFF	TGTGCCAGCAGCCGACGGGTCGGGACACCTATGAACACTGAAGCTTTCTTT
once	TRBV5-1	TRBJ2-7	.	CASSPYSGYEQYF	TGCGCCAGTTCCCCATATAGCGGTTACGAGCAGTACTTC
.	TRBV5-8	TRBJ2-3	.	CASSDGTFGTDTQYF	TGTGCCAGCAGCGACGGGACTTTTGGCACAGATACGCAGTATTTT
once	TRBV2	TRBJ2-2	TRBD1	CASTQGQGMNTGELFF	TGTGCCAGCACCCAAGGACAGGGGATGAACACCGGGGAGCTGTTTTTT
.	TRBV11-2	TRBJ2-2	TRBD2	CASSLALIAIAGLPGELFF	TGTGCCAGCAGCTTAGCTCTCATTGCGATAGCGGGATTGCCCGGGGAGCTGTTTTTT
once	TRBV15	TRBJ2-1	.	CATSRTSYNEQFF	TGTGCCACCAGCAGGACTAGCTACAATGAGCAGTTCTTC
.	TRBV25-1	TRBJ1-5	.	CASSESAGAQPQHF	TGTGCCAGCAGTGAATCAGCCGGAGCTCAGCCCCAGCATTTT
.	TRBV6-5	TRBJ1-6	.	CASSSGVSPLHF	TGTGCCAGCAGTTCGGGGGTTTCACCCCTCCACTTT
.	TRBV10-3	TRBJ2-7	.	CAISAASGKGYEQYF	TGTGCCATCAGTGCCGCGAGCGGAAAAGGGTACGAGCAGTACTTC
few	TRBV6-5	TRBJ1-1	TRBD1	CASSAGQWWPIEAFF	TGTGCCAGCAGTGCGGGACAGTGGTGGCCAATTGAAGCTTTCTTT
once	TRBV6-5	TRBJ1-2	.	CASSYRENCGYTF	TGTGCCAGCAGTTACCGGGAAAACTGTGGCTACACCTTC
.	TRBV10-1	TRBJ2-1	.	CASSESISPGSGYNEQFF	TGCGCCAGCAGTGAGTCGATCTCCCCGGGAAGCGGTTACAATGAGCAGTTCTTC
.	TRBV30	TRBJ1-1	.	CAWSPLTAEAFF	TGTGCCTGGAGCCCTCTAACCGCTGAAGCTTTCTTT
few	TRBV6-1	TRBJ1-1	TRBD1	CASSEGTGGTEAFF	TGTGCCAGCAGTGAAGGCACAGGGGGCACTGAAGCTTTCTTT
few	TRBV7-9	TRBJ2-1	TRBD2	CASSLGDSGSGEQFF	TGTGCCAGCAGCTTAGGTGATAGCGGGAGTGGTGAGCAGTTCTTC
.	TRBV5-1	TRBJ2-5	TRBD2	CASSLQPSGNQETQYF	TGCGCCAGCAGCTTGCAGCCTAGCGGGAACCAAGAGACCCAGTACTTC
.	TRBV2	TRBJ1-2	TRBD1	CAIIPRDRGNGGYTF	TGTGCCATCATCCCCCGGGACAGGGGGAATGGGGGCTACACCTTC
.	TRBV6-5	TRBJ1-5	.	CASSYEGYSNQPQHF	TGTGCCAGCAGTTACGAGGGCTATAGCAATCAGCCCCAGCATTTT
.	TRBV2	TRBJ1-3	.	CASRGGTDSGNTIYF	TGTGCCAGCAGGGGGGGGACGGACTCTGGAAACACCATATATTTT
once	TRBV7-9	TRBJ2-7	TRBD2	CASSPGGTPSYEQYF	TGTGCCAGCAGCCCGGGGGGTACACCGAGCTACGAGCAGTACTTC
few	TRBV4-1	TRBJ1-2	.	CASSQEGGRGYTF	TGCGCCAGCAGCCAAGAAGGGGGAAGGGGCTACACCTTC
.	TRBV6-5	TRBJ2-7	TRBD2	CASSYSRLAGYEQYF	TGTGCCAGCAGTTACTCGAGACTAGCTGGATACGAGCAGTACTTC
.	TRBV5-6	TRBJ2-5	TRBD2	CASSLGPAAGETQYF	TGTGCCAGCAGCTTAGGCCCCGCAGCGGGGGAGACCCAGTACTTC
once	TRBV11-2	TRBJ2-1	TRBD2	CASSLEGLAGGREQFF	TGTGCCAGCAGCTTAGAGGGACTAGCGGGAGGACGGGAGCAGTTCTTC
.	TRBV2	TRBJ2-3	TRBD1	CASSLDRGGIDTQYF	TGTGCCAGCAGTCTTGACAGGGGGGGAATAGATACGCAGTATTTT
.	TRBV15	TRBJ1-4	TRBD1	CATSRDYPGTGDEKLFF	TGTGCCACCAGCAGAGATTACCCCGGGACAGGGGATGAAAAACTGTTTTTT
.	TRBV7-3	TRBJ2-7	.	CASSPPRSSCEQYF	TGTGCCAGCAGCCCACCCCGGAGTTCTTGCGAGCAGTACTTC
.	TRBV27	TRBJ2-1	.	CASSPRAAGSYNEQFF	TGTGCCAGCAGTCCCCGCGCGGCGGGTTCCTACAATGAGCAGTTCTTC
.	TRBV5-1	TRBJ1-3	.	CASTSEAGAGNTIYF	TGCGCCAGCACCTCAGAAGCGGGGGCTGGAAACACCATATATTTT
.	TRBV6-5	TRBJ2-2	.	CASSYRENTGELFF	TGTGCCAGCAGTTACCGAGAGAACACCGGGGAGCTGTTTTTT
.	TRBV7-2	TRBJ1-4	.	CASSTVGARTKLFF	TGTGCCAGCAGCACAGTTGGGGCGCGTACGAAACTGTTTTTT
.	TRBV12-1	TRBJ1-4	.	CASSFDCSRVDLGGEELFF	TGTGCCAGCAGCTTTGACTGCTCAAGGGTCGACCTCGGGGGTGAGGAACTGTTTTTT
once	TRBV6-1	TRBJ2-7	.	CASSVRPGQGDYEQYF	TGTGCCAGCAGTGTGCGCCCGGGACAAGGGGACTACGAGCAGTACTTC
few	TRBV6-5	TRBJ2-7	TRBD2	CASSPGGIYEQYF	TGTGCCAGCAGTCCGGGGGGAATCTACGAGCAGTACTTC
once	TRBV14	TRBJ1-4	TRBD1	CASSATGQGANEKLFF	TGTGCCAGCAGCGCAACTGGACAGGGGGCTAATGAAAAACTGTTTTTT
.	TRBV6-5	TRBJ2-1	TRBD2	CATRGGGRSYNEQFF	TGTGCCACACGGGGGGGCGGGAGGTCCTACAATGAGCAGTTCTTC
once	TRBV11-2	TRBJ2-4	.	CASSPTIRNIQYF	TGTGCCAGCAGCCCGACGATCAGGAACATTCAGTACTTC
.	TRBV5-6	TRBJ1-5	.	CASSLGAGSNQPQHF	TGTGCCAGCAGCTTGGGGGCAGGGAGCAATCAGCCCCAGCATTTT
.	TRBV7-8	TRBJ2-1	TRBD1	CASSSRDGTGDEQFF	TGTGCCAGCAGCTCACGGGACGGAACAGGGGATGAGCAGTTCTTC
.	TRBV6-1	TRBJ2-7	.	CASSRTPSYEQYF	TGTGCCAGCAGCCGGACACCCTCCTACGAGCAGTACTTC
.	TRBV13	TRBJ2-7	TRBD2	CASSQLTAGALSYEQYF	TGTGCCAGCAGCCAATTGACCGCGGGAGCACTCTCCTACGAGCAGTACTTC
.	TRBV5-6	TRBJ1-2	TRBD1	CASSMDRDYGYTF	TGTGCCAGCAGCATGGACAGGGACTATGGCTACACCTTC
.	TRBV7-3	TRBJ2-3	.	CASSLRASTDTQYF	TGTGCCAGCAGCTTAAGAGCTAGCACAGATACGCAGTATTTT
.	TRBV5-8	TRBJ1-4	TRBD1	CASSLGTGQRNEKLFF	TGTGCCAGCAGCTTGGGGACAGGGCAGCGTAATGAAAAACTGTTTTTT
.	TRBV10-1	TRBJ2-3	TRBD2	CASSEVAGGASMQYF	TGCGCCAGCAGTGAGGTCGCGGGAGGGGCCTCAATGCAGTATTTT
.	TRBV27	TRBJ2-1	TRBD2	CASSLSKGLERGFF	TGTGCCAGCAGTTTATCAAAGGGACTAGAAAGAGGGTTCTTC
.	TRBV5-4	TRBJ2-7	TRBD2	CASSWEATSETNEQYF	TGTGCCAGCAGCTGGGAGGCGACTAGCGAGACGAACGAGCAGTACTTC
.	TRBV9	TRBJ1-2	TRBD1	CASKGGGYTF	TGTGCCAGCAAAGGGGGCGGCTACACCTTC
.	TRBV10-1	TRBJ2-3	TRBD2	CASRRTSLSTDTQYF	TGCGCCAGCAGAAGGACTAGCCTTAGCACAGATACGCAGTATTTT